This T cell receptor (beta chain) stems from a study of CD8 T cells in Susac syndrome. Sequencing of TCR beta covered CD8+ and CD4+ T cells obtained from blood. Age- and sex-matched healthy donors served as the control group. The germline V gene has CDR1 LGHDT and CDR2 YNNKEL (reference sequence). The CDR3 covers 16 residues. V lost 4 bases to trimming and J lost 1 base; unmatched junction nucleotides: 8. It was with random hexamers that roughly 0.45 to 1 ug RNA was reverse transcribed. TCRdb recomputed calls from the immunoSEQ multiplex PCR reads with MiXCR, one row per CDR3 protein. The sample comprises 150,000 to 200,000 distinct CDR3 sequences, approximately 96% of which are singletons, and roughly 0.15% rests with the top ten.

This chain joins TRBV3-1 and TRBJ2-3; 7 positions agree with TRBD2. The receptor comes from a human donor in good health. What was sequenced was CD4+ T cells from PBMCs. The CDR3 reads CASSLGGSDGTDTQYF. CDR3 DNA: TGTGCCAGCAGCCTGGGAGGGAGTGATGGCACAGATACGCAGTATTTT.